Sequencing of this TCR beta chain was carried out in a study of cytomegalovirus exposure and HLA in healthy donors. Germline V gene lookup returns CDR1 SGHDT and CDR2 YYEEEE. This CDR3 region has 14 residues. The V end was cut by 4 bases, the J end by 0 bases, with 11 bases between. Findings and limits, study-wide: There were some public TCRs occurring in many donors, but most TCR sequences were rare.

With respect to this clone: Antigen unknown.

This PCR relied on a set of 60 Vbeta primers and 13 Jbeta primers. Here immunoSEQ multiplex PCR was the method, and the copy in TCRdb shows in-frame clones only, minus some. The top ten hold around 1.5% of the sample, which has around 220,000 clones, roughly 80% seen once. The sequence was obtained from a girl aged 10 to 17 in good health and CMV-seronegative. The sequenced sample was PBMCs. J is TRBJ2-7 and V is TRBV5-6, with D perhaps TRBD1 (6 bases). Here the CDR3 DNA reads TGTGCCAGCAGCACCCAGGGGATCTCCTACGAGCAGTACTTC. The encoded protein is CASSTQGISYEQYF.